The entry that follows covers one TCR beta chain sequence. Antigen unknown. At the DNA level, this CDR3 is encoded by other sequences in the same sample as well. The material for each subset, its genomic DNA, was split evenly across several immunoSEQ plates. Libraries were prepared by immunoSEQ multiplex PCR; TCRdb keeps only in-frame clonotypes and omits some of them. Of a few million clones in the sample, roughly 95% were seen once. This record comes from a study of shared clonotypes between healthy human individuals. Trimming shortened V by 0 bases and J by 0 bases, and 6 bases separated the two germline ends. Germline assignment: CDR1 SGHTA and CDR2 FQGNSA. CDR3 length equals 16 residues. Study-wide results and limits: Tissues were not sampled, only blood, and their repertoires likely differ.

Source material: naive CD4+ T cells sorted from blood. Noted subset: CD45RA+ positively selected. The J gene is TRBJ2-6, the V gene TRBV7-2; D is ambiguous. This clonotype was sampled from a man aged 18 to 29 in good health. Here the CDR3 reads CASSLAELSGANVLTF. Here the CDR3 DNA reads TGTGCCAGCAGCTTAGCAGAGCTCTCTGGGGCCAACGTCCTGACTTTC.